This TCR beta chain was recovered during a study of CD8+ T cells in alopecia areata listed by TCRdb under 2018. As for the study more broadly: Treated patients were enrolled in an open-label pilot trial of oral tofacitinib, 5 to 10 mg twice daily, for moderate-to-severe alopecia areata. Tofacitinib was given for 6 to 18 months, followed by 6 months of follow-up off drug to assess delayed response and recurrence. The SALT score, which quantifies the percentage of affected scalp surface area, was used to measure disease severity in treated patients. In both human patients and the C3H/HeJ mouse model, the study applied high-throughput TCRbeta sequencing to look at T cell clonal expansion in alopecia areata. Human TCRbeta sequencing covered scalp tissue and sorted CD4+ and CD8+ peripheral blood T cells from patchy and totalis/universalis alopecia areata patients and healthy controls. Biopsies were taken from tofacitinib-treated patients at baseline and again at 4 and 24 weeks into treatment, and several of those patients also had a later scalp biopsy. Clonality in the scalp was compared among normal scalp (n=4), patchy alopecia areata scalp (n=8), and alopecia totalis/universalis scalp (n=8). RNA was extracted with the PAXgene miRNA kit for fixed scalp, the miRNeasy kit for PBMCs, and the RNeasy kit for mouse skin. TCRbeta CDR3 regions were amplified by immunoSEQ multiplex PCR with 35 Vbeta forward and 13 Jbeta reverse primers. What the authors observed across the whole study: Resident alphabeta T cells in normal human skin are also sequenced, complicating scalp TCR repertoire analysis, unlike mouse skin dominated by gammadelta T cells. Because the treated cohort was small and included a single nonresponder, larger studies are needed to assess links between baseline CD8+ expansion and response. Higher clonality and more expanded CD8+ clones were observed in lesional scalp than in normal scalp, particularly in alopecia totalis/universalis, a finding suggestive of antigenic drive. Tofacitinib significantly decreased scalp clonality and the number of expanded CD8+ clones among the top 100 scalp clones. TCR sequences shared between patients were less clear than in mice, possibly partly because of HLA diversity in the patient population. Many expanded lesional clones persisted in scalp and blood during tofacitinib treatment, which may partly explain relapse after stopping treatment.

Library preparation used the immunoSEQ multiplex PCR assay. For TCR sequencing, RNA was extracted from every sample and reverse transcribed into cDNA to serve as template. First-strand cDNA was synthesized with SuperScript III using a 2:1 mix of oligo-dT and random hexamers. A synthetic immune receptor repertoire was used to measure amplification bias, and any remaining bias was corrected computationally. The paper's processing steps were these. After raw reads were preprocessed to remove errors, the CDR3 was defined following IMGT conventions as running from the conserved cysteine to phenylalanine. To get clonality, Shannon entropy was normalized by log2 of the number of productive unique TCRs and the result was subtracted from 1. Whether scalp clones were CD4 or CD8 was inferred by matching scalp TCRbeta sequences against CD4 and CD8 repertoires sorted from blood. Held by TCRdb, this immuneACCESS table contains in-frame sequences only and omits some clones. Under half of the omission traces to an unresolved V gene where checked; the cause of the rest is unknown. The DNA was the basis for D and trimming; V, J and clone size are from that table. This sample has 75,000 to 85,000 clones in its table, and around 67% of those were observed once. The ten most abundant clones make up 23% of the sample.

Trimming at the junction amounts to 0 bases on V and 4 bases on J, and the germline ends lie 25 bases apart. The cysteine opens and the phenylalanine closes a CDR3 of 20 amino acids. Only CDR3 DNA remains: 60 bases, in frame from the first base. This clone was observed a few times. Its recognized antigen is unknown. Base qualities were left out, and no much larger clone turns up one base away. Explained via the paper, the time point label denotes: less than 30 weeks on oral tofacitinib. Per the publication, the treatment or condition label means: oral pan-JAK inhibitor, 5-10 mg twice daily. Lesional scalp punch biopsies and peripheral blood were obtained from alopecia areata patients. PBMCs were isolated by density centrifugation and stained for CD3, CD4 and CD8, after which CD4+ and CD8+ T cells were sorted on a FACSAria.

This TCR derives from a human donor with alopecia areata. Here the chain combines TRBV23-1 and TRBJ2-1; the D gene is not confidently resolved. TRBV23-1 has ORF status, its function being uncertain. Sequences were derived from CD8+ T cells sorted from blood, sampled at week 24, from a patient treated with tofacitinib. The DNA sequence follows: TGCGCCAGCAGTCAATCAAAAGGGCCCGCTCATGAAAAGCCGTACAATGAGCAGTTCTTC. Protein translation: CASSQSKGPAHEKPYNEQFF.